The T cell receptor beta chain under discussion was sequenced for a study of blood T cell repertoires in COVID-19. This clone was picked up one time. Profiling relied on immunoSEQ multiplex PCR, and the TCRdb table lists in-frame clones only, not all of them. The sample yields 150,000 to 200,000 clones, roughly 85% seen once. Germline V gives CDR1 LNHDA, CDR2 SQIVND (reference sequence). J gave up 7 bases and V 5 bases, and 6 bases lay outside the gene matches. The length of the CDR3 is 13 residues. The TCR sequence derives from a man between 60 and 70 years old with acute or convalescent COVID-19. The specimen was peripheral blood. This chain links TRBV19 with TRBJ1-2, with 8 bases fitting TRBD1. The CDR3 loop is CASSFRGLGGYTF. DNA for the CDR3: TGTGCCAGTAGTTTCAGGGGGCTTGGTGGCTACACCTTC.